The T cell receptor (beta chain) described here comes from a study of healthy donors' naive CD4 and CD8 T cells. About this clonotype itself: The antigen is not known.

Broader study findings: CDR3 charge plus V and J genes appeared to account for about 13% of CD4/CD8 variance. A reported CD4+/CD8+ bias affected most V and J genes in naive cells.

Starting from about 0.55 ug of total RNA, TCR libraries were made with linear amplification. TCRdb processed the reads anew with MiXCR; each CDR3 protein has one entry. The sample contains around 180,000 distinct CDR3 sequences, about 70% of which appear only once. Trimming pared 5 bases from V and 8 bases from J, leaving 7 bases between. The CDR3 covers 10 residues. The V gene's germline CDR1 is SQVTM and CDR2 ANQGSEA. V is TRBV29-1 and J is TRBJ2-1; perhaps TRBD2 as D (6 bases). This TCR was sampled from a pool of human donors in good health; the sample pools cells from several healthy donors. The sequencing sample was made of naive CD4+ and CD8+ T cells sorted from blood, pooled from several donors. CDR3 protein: CSVREYEQFF. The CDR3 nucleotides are TGCAGCGTTCGGGAGTATGAGCAGTTCTTC.